This T cell receptor (beta chain) derives from a study of cytomegalovirus exposure and HLA in healthy donors. PCR used 60 Vbeta primers and 13 Jbeta primers. The table came from immunoSEQ multiplex PCR; TCRdb's copy has only in-frame clones and leaves some out. Counted here are over 100,000 clones, 77% occurring once; the ten biggest clones make up approximately 4.2%. Germline V lookup: CDR1 MNHNS, CDR2 SASEGT. V was cut by 6 bases and J by 7 bases, with 16 bases left in between. This CDR3 has 14 amino acids. The rearrangement links TRBV6-1 to TRBJ2-1; D might be TRBD1 (6 bases). The sequenced sample was PBMCs. The receptor was derived from a male donor in good health and CMV-seropositive. CDR3 in DNA: TGTGCCAGCAGCACCTTGGGCACAGGGAATGAGCAGTTCTTC. Protein sequence: CASSTLGTGNEQFF.